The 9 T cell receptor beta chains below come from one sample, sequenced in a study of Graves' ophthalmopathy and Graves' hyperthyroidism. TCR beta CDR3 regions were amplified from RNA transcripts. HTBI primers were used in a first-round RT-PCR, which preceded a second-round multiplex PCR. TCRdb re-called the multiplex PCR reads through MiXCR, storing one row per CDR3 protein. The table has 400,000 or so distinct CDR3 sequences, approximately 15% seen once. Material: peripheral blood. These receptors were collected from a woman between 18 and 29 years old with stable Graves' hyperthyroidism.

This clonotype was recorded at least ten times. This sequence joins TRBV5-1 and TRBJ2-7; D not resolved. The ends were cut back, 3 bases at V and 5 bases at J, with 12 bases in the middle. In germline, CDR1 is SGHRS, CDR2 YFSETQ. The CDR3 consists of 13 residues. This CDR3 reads CASSSLTAHEQYF. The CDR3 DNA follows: TGCGCCAGCAGCTCGCTGACTGCCCACGAGCAGTACTTC.

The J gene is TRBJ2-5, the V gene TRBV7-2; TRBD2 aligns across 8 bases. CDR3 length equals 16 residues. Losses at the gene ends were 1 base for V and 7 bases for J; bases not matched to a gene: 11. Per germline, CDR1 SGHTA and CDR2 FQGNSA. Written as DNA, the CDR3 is TGTGCCAGCAGCTTAGTCCCAGCGGGGGCCTGGGGGACCCAGTACTTC. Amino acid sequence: CASSLVPAGAWGTQYF. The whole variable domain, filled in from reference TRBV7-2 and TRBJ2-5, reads GAGVSQSPSNKVTEKGKDVELRCDPISGHTALYWYRQSLGQGLEFLIYFQGNSAPDKSGLPSDRFSAERTGGSVSTLTIQRTQQEDSAVYLCASSLVPAGAWGTQYFGPGTRLLVL.

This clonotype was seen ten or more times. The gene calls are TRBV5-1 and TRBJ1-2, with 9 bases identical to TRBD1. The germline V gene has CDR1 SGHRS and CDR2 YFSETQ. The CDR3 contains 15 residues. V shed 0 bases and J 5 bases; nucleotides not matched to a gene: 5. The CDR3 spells CASSLEQGAQYGYTF. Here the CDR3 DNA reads TGCGCCAGCAGCTTGGAACAGGGGGCGCAATATGGCTACACCTTC.

The CDR3 protein is CASSPGTGVEAFF. As DNA, the CDR3 is TGCGCCAGCAGCCCGGGGACAGGGGTTGAAGCTTTCTTT. The chain recombines TRBV5-1 with TRBJ1-1; 10 nucleotides match TRBD1. The V segment lost 4 bases and the J segment 7 bases; nucleotides outside the gene matches: 4. The germline V gene encodes CDR1 SGHRS and CDR2 YFSETQ. The CDR3 spans 13 residues.

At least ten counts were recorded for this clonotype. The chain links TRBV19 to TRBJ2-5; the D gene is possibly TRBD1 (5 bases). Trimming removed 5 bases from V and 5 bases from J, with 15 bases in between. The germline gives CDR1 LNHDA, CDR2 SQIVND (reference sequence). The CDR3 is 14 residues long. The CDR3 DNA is TGTGCCAGTAGTGTCGGCAGGGCGAGCGAGACCCAGTACTTC. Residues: CASSVGRASETQYF.

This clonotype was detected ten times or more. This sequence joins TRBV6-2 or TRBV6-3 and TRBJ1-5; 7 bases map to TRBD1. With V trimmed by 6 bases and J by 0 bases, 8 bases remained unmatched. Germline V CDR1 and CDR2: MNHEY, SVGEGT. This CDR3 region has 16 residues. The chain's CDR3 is CASSHMQGGSNQPQHF. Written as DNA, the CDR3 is TGTGCCAGCAGCCACATGCAGGGGGGTAGCAATCAGCCCCAGCATTTT.

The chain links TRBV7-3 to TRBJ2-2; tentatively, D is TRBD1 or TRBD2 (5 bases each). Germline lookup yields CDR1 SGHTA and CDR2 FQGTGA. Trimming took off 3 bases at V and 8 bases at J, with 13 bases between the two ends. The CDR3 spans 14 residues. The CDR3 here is CASSFGTSRGELFF. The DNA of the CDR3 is TGTGCCAGCAGCTTCGGGACCAGTAGAGGGGAGCTGTTTTTT. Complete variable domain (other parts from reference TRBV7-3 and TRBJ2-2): GAGVSQTPSNKVTEKGKYVELRCDPISGHTALYWYRQSLGQGPEFLIYFQGTGAADDSGLPNDRFFAVRPEGSVSTLKIQRTERGDSAVYLCASSFGTSRGELFFGEGSRLTVL.

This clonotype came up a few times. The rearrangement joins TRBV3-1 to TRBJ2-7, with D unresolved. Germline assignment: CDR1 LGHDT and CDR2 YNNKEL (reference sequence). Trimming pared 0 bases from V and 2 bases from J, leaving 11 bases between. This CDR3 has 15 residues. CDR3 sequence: CASSQEIRRPYEQYF. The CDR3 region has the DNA TGTGCCAGCAGCCAAGAAATTCGCAGGCCCTACGAGCAGTACTTC.

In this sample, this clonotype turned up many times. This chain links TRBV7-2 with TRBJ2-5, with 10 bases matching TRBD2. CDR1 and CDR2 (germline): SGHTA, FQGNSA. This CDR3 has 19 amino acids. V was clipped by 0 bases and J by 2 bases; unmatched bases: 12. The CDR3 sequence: CASSLAGTSVERAQETQYF. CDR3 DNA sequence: TGTGCCAGCAGCTTAGCGGGGACTAGCGTGGAGAGGGCTCAAGAGACCCAGTACTTC. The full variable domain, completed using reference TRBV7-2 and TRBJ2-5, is GAGVSQSPSNKVTEKGKDVELRCDPISGHTALYWYRQSLGQGLEFLIYFQGNSAPDKSGLPSDRFSAERTGGSVSTLTIQRTQQEDSAVYLCASSLAGTSVERAQETQYFGPGTRLLVL.